This is a list of T cell receptor beta chains from one sample in a study of blood T cell repertoires in COVID-19. TCRdb's copy holds only in-frame clones and misses some; the assay was immunoSEQ multiplex PCR. There are under 200,000 clones in the sample; just under 90% occur only once, and 10% lies in the top ten. Sequences were obtained from peripheral blood. All receptors derive from a woman in her 70s with COVID-19, enrolled during active disease. The CDR3 runs from the conserved cysteine through the conserved F or W. D genes are given only for firm matches. Expanded clones get a size class; other rows say once, few or many, or leave the size out.

abundance	v_gene	d_gene	j_gene	CDR3aa	CDR3nt
.	TRBV27	.	TRBJ1-6	CASSLRRGHDSPLHF	TGTGCCAGCAGTTTAAGGAGGGGTCACGATTCACCCCTCCACTTT
.	TRBV3-1/TRBV3-2	TRBD1	TRBJ1-4	CASSPPDRIEKLFF	TGTGCCAGCAGCCCGCCGGACAGGATTGAAAAACTGTTTTTT
.	TRBV2	.	TRBJ1-2	CASSGGHGNYGYTF	TGTGCCAGCAGTGGAGGGCATGGGAACTATGGCTACACCTTC
.	TRBV6-4	.	TRBJ1-4	CASSEYAGSGKLFF	TGTGCCAGCAGTGAGTACGCGGGCTCGGGAAAACTGTTTTTT
.	TRBV19	.	TRBJ1-2	CASTPSQGNYGYTF	TGTGCCAGTACCCCTTCCCAGGGGAACTATGGCTACACCTTC
.	TRBV5-1	.	TRBJ1-1	CASSLEAAGQTEAFF	TGCGCCAGCAGCTTGGAGGCGGCAGGACAAACTGAAGCTTTCTTT
.	TRBV19	.	TRBJ2-7	CASSTGLPWEQYF	TGTGCCAGTAGTACGGGACTGCCATGGGAGCAGTACTTC
.	TRBV4-1	TRBD2	TRBJ2-2	CASSQENPPGGYTGELFF	TGCGCCAGCAGCCAAGAAAACCCCCCGGGGGGTTACACCGGGGAGCTGTTTTTT
.	TRBV7-3	TRBD2	TRBJ2-1	CASSLIPSGEVNEQFF	TGTGCCAGCAGCTTAATTCCTAGCGGGGAAGTCAATGAGCAGTTCTTC
.	TRBV29-1	TRBD1	TRBJ1-5	CSVGTGNQPQHF	TGCAGCGTAGGGACAGGGAATCAGCCCCAGCATTTT
.	TRBV2	TRBD2	TRBJ2-2	CASVGGLAGGQLFF	TGTGCCAGCGTTGGAGGACTAGCGGGGGGCCAGCTGTTTTTT
.	TRBV2	.	TRBJ2-5	CASNRETQYF	TGTGCCAGTAATAGAGAGACCCAGTACTTC
.	TRBV28	.	TRBJ1-1	CASRTHRNTEAFF	TGTGCCAGCAGAACCCACAGAAACACTGAAGCTTTCTTT
.	TRBV2	TRBD1	TRBJ1-2	CASSTGADYGYTF	TGTGCCAGCTCGACAGGGGCGGACTATGGCTACACCTTC
.	TRBV19	.	TRBJ1-4	CASSAMVNEKLFF	TGTGCCAGTAGTGCGATGGTTAATGAAAAACTGTTTTTT
.	TRBV7-8	TRBD2	TRBJ2-5	CASSLGLAGGPGETQYF	TGTGCCAGCAGCCTGGGACTAGCGGGGGGCCCCGGAGAGACCCAGTACTTC
.	TRBV19	.	TRBJ1-5	CASSMSLDQPQHF	TGTGCCAGTAGTATGAGTTTGGATCAGCCCCAGCATTTT
.	TRBV2	.	TRBJ2-5	CASSGVLWETQYF	TGTGCCAGCAGCGGGGTACTTTGGGAGACCCAGTACTTC
few	TRBV5-1	TRBD2	TRBJ2-3	CASSLWGGGLTDTQYF	TGCGCCAGCAGCTTGTGGGGCGGGGGGCTCACAGATACGCAGTATTTT
.	TRBV27	.	TRBJ2-6	CASSFEYRVASGANVLTF	TGTGCCAGCAGTTTCGAATACAGGGTTGCCTCTGGGGCCAACGTCCTGACTTTC
.	TRBV30	.	TRBJ1-5	CAWGTANQPQHF	TGTGCCTGGGGGACTGCCAATCAGCCCCAGCATTTT
.	TRBV7-9	TRBD1	TRBJ1-5	CASSSATDRQGSQPQHF	TGTGCCAGCAGCTCCGCCACTGACCGACAGGGGTCTCAGCCCCAGCATTTT
.	TRBV9	.	TRBJ1-4	CASSPTGSREELFF	TGTGCCAGCAGCCCCACAGGGTCCAGGGAAGAACTGTTTTTT
.	TRBV30	TRBD1	TRBJ2-1	CAWGQGASYNEQFF	TGTGCCTGGGGACAGGGGGCCTCTTACAATGAGCAGTTCTTC
.	TRBV12-5	TRBD1	TRBJ1-5	CASGLKGQHNQPQHF	TGTGCTAGTGGTTTGAAGGGACAGCACAATCAGCCCCAGCATTTT
.	TRBV3-1/TRBV3-2	TRBD1	TRBJ2-1	CASSQDLRGPYNEQFF	TGTGCCAGCAGCCAAGATCTGAGGGGGCCCTACAATGAGCAGTTCTTC
.	TRBV11-2	TRBD2	TRBJ2-1	CASSLRLAGEQFF	TGTGCCAGCAGCTTGAGACTAGCCGGTGAGCAGTTCTTC
.	TRBV18	.	TRBJ2-6	CASSPVGGGANVLTF	TGTGCCAGCTCCCCTGTCGGCGGCGGGGCCAACGTCCTGACTTTC
.	TRBV7-9	.	TRBJ1-2	CASSLGQNNYGYTF	TGTGCCAGCAGCTTAGGACAGAACAACTATGGCTACACCTTC
.	TRBV5-1	.	TRBJ1-6	CASSLNIPGNNSPLHF	TGCGCCAGCAGCTTGAATATTCCGGGGAATAATTCACCCCTCCACTTT
.	TRBV6-4	.	TRBJ2-1	CATSKEAGNEQFF	TGTGCCACCTCGAAGGAGGCTGGAAATGAGCAGTTCTTC
few	TRBV3-1/TRBV3-2	TRBD1	TRBJ2-1	CASSSDRVGSQFF	TGTGCCAGCAGCTCAGACAGGGTTGGGTCTCAGTTCTTC
few	TRBV6-4	.	TRBJ1-2	CASSDTAQGVGGYTF	TGTGCCAGCAGTGACACCGCTCAAGGGGTTGGTGGCTACACCTTC
.	TRBV19	.	TRBJ2-3	CASSIPGSDDTQYF	TGTGCCAGTAGTATACCGGGGTCCGATGATACGCAGTATTTT
.	TRBV7-2	TRBD1	TRBJ1-2	CASSSPGGGGYTF	TGTGCCAGCAGCTCCCCAGGGGGAGGAGGCTACACCTTC
.	TRBV7-2	TRBD2	TRBJ2-7	CASTFSGGAGREQYF	TGTGCCAGCACCTTTAGCGGGGGGGCAGGTCGCGAGCAGTACTTC
.	TRBV15	TRBD1	TRBJ1-1	CATSREEPGQKLLNTEAFF	TGTGCCACCAGCAGGGAAGAACCGGGACAGAAGCTTCTGAACACTGAAGCTTTCTTT